The 7 T cell receptor beta chains in this list originate from one sample, sequenced in a study of T cell responses to AZD1222 COVID-19 vaccine. Using immunoSEQ multiplex PCR, the repertoire was profiled, and TCRdb retains in-frame clones only, with some absent. The table lists approximately 140,000 clones, over 75% of them singletons, with about 3% in the top ten. The source was peripheral blood, collected on day 0 of AZD1222 vaccination. The source of these receptors is an adult in good health.

The CDR3 reads CASSLAYGSPLHF. The CDR3 DNA is TGCGCCAGCAGCTTGGCTTACGGTTCACCCCTCCACTTT. The genes are TRBV5-1 and TRBJ1-6; D ambiguous. CDR1 and CDR2 (germline): SGHRS, YFSETQ. This CDR3 comprises 13 residues. V was clipped by 0 bases and J by 9 bases, with 7 bases between them. Supplemented by reference TRBV5-1 and TRBJ1-6, the full variable domain reads KAGVTQTPRYLIKTRGQQVTLSCSPISGHRSVSWYQQTPGQGLQFLFEYFSETQRNKGNFPGRFSGRQFSNSRSEMNVSTLELGDSALYLCASSLAYGSPLHFGNGTRLTVT.

The rearrangement links TRBV7-6 to TRBJ2-3; D is uncertain. V was clipped by 2 bases and J by 6 bases, with 15 bases between them. The CDR3 runs to 15 residues. Germline V gene lookup returns CDR1 SGHVS and CDR2 FNYEAQ. CDR3 sequence (DNA): TGTGCCAGCAGCTTATTGGGCAGCGATTATGATACGCAGTATTTT. The encoded protein is CASSLLGSDYDTQYF. Variable domain in full (rest from reference TRBV7-6 and TRBJ2-3): GAGVSQSPRYKVTKRGQDVALRCDPISGHVSLYWYRQALGQGPEFLTYFNYEAQQDKSGLPNDRFSAERPEGSISTLTIQRTEQRDSAMYRCASSLLGSDYDTQYFGPGTRLTVL.

The chain links TRBV6-2 or TRBV6-3 to TRBJ1-2; TRBD1 might be the D (6 bases). CDR1 is MNHEY, CDR2 SVGEGT, per germline. V was trimmed by 5 bases and J by 5 bases, leaving 18 bases between them. The CDR3 spans 15 residues. The DNA of the CDR3 is TGTGCCAGCAGTGACCCGTCCAGGACAGAGTATGGCTACACCTTC. Translation gives CASSDPSRTEYGYTF.

V is TRBV6-5 and J is TRBJ2-3; D might be TRBD1 (6 bases). The CDR3 loop spans 13 amino acids. Per the germline V gene, CDR1 is MNHEY and CDR2 is SVGAGI. With 6 bases removed from V and 2 bases from J, the gap between germline ends came to 9 bases. CDR3: CASSRQVTDTQYF. The CDR3 DNA sequence: TGTGCCAGCAGCCGACAGGTCACAGATACGCAGTATTTT.

This clone was counted once. The chain has TRBV18 and TRBJ1-1; TRBD1 matches at 7 bases. With V trimmed by 3 bases and J by 5 bases, 3 bases remained unmatched. Germline CDR1 is KGHSH and CDR2 is LQKENI. The CDR3 runs 13 residues. CDR3 coding DNA: TGTGCCAGCTCACCGTCAGGGGGTACTGAAGCTTTCTTT. Residues: CASSPSGGTEAFF.

The V gene is TRBV5-5, the J gene TRBJ2-2, with 9 nucleotides matching TRBD2. Germline V gives CDR1 SGHKS, CDR2 YYEKEE (reference sequence). CDR3 length: 16 amino acids. V dropped 0 bases and J dropped 7; count of bases not matched to a gene: 7. The CDR3 spells CASSLATSGMIGELFF. CDR3 sequence (DNA): TGTGCCAGCAGCTTGGCGACTAGCGGTATGATCGGGGAGCTGTTTTTT.

The V gene is TRBV30, the J gene TRBJ2-5; 10 bases agree with TRBD1. The trim removed 0 bases at V and 5 bases at J, leaving 6 bases unmatched. This CDR3 has 15 residues. The germline CDR1 and CDR2 sequences are GTSNPN and SVGIG (reference sequence). The CDR3 is CAWSVGQGVGETQYF. The CDR3 DNA is TGTGCCTGGAGTGTAGGACAGGGGGTGGGTGAGACCCAGTACTTC.